The TCR beta chain described here comes from a study of blood T cell repertoires in COVID-19 (TCRdb year 2020). Regarding the research as a whole: Samples covering the acute and convalescent phases of COVID-19 were provided by collaborators in the United States, Italy and Spain. The prospective study material was composed of cDNA or gDNA derived from T cells, B-cell-depleted T cells, or PBMCs. Subjects who had been exposed to COVID-19, were actively infected with it, or had recovered from it provided the deeply sampled blood TCRbeta repertoires that made up the dataset. The repertoires were released in a freely available public database meant as a resource for research on the immune response to SARS-CoV-2. Samples were obtained from the ongoing ImmuneRACE study (first 160 participants) and from 1,254 subjects provided by 6 global collaborators. Nearly every sample came with metadata listing a de-identified subject ID, COVID-19 status, age in years and sex. Where available, HLA class I and class II types were obtained from metadata supplied by the sample provider rather than from assay-based typing. Overall study outcomes, separate from this receptor: How much clinical and demographic metadata was included differed by source and by participant, and the metadata was provided uncurated.

The germline V end is reduced by 3 bases and the J end by 5 bases; junction bases left unmatched: 6. In the germline V gene, CDR1 corresponds to KGHDR and CDR2 to SFDVKD. The cysteine opens and the phenylalanine closes a CDR3 of 15 amino acids. CDR3 DNA is the only sequence kept; it has 45 bases, read in frame from the first base. TCRbeta CDR3 regions were amplified from genomic DNA using the immunoSEQ Assay, a bias-controlled multiplex PCR. Concerning the study's data processing: The number of nucleated cells in each sample was estimated from the amplification of reference gene primers within the assay. Sequence reads were collapsed and filtered to measure the absolute abundance of every unique TCRbeta CDR3 rearrangement. For each sample, productive Simpson clonality was calculated as the square root of Simpson's diversity index across productive rearrangements. TCRdb holds this immuneACCESS table with in-frame rearrangements only. Some clones are missing; in checked studies, unresolved V genes explain under half, and the rest has no known cause. The D gene and trimming were derived from the DNA, and the V and J assignments and clone size from that table. For this sample there are some 340,000 clones; around 83% appear just once. 2.5% to 3.5% of the sample belongs to the ten largest clones.

As for this clone: Its antigen target is currently unknown. Qualities for individual bases were not recorded, and no much larger clone is one base off.

Each collaborating institution followed its own protocols to collect whole blood in K2EDTA tubes. For TCRbeta analysis, collaborators shipped samples as frozen whole blood, isolated PBMCs, or DNA extracted from either of those sample types. The chain employs TRBV24-1 and TRBJ2-1, with 7 bases in between that match TRBD2. Sequenced: peripheral blood. The receptor's source is a man aged 30 to 39 with active or convalescent COVID-19. The CDR3 has the sequence CATSDPTSLNNEQFF. The sequenced DNA: TGTGCCACCAGTGATCCGACTAGCCTGAACAATGAGCAGTTCTTC.